The source of this T cell receptor beta chain is a study of OX40 agonist ivuxolimab in advanced cancers. Study context: Prior checkpoint blockade (anti-PD-1, anti-PD-L1 or anti-CTLA-4) was permitted; roughly 40% had it.

Of note for this clone: Its antigen is unknown.

Study-level results: Dose levels from 0.1 to 3.0 mg/kg saw CD4+ and CD8+ blood T cells expand clonally by week 6.

Generated by immunoSEQ multiplex PCR, the TCRdb table keeps only in-frame clones and is missing some. The table has tens of thousands of clones, 84% seen once; the top ten hold 50%. This TCR was recovered from an adult with an advanced solid tumor such as melanoma, head and neck, liver or kidney cancer. Sequenced material: CD4+ or CD8+ T cells sorted from blood, taken in a trial of the OX40 agonist ivuxolimab.

CDR3 in DNA: TGTGCCAGCACCTCGACAGGGCACTATGGCTACACCTTC. This codes for CASTSTGHYGYTF. V gene TRBV7-9 combines with J gene TRBJ1-2, with TRBD1 matching 7 bases. The germline CDR1 and CDR2 sequences are SEHNR and FQNEAQ (reference sequence). J lost 3 bases, V lost 7 bases, and 5 bases had no gene match. This CDR3 contains 13 residues.